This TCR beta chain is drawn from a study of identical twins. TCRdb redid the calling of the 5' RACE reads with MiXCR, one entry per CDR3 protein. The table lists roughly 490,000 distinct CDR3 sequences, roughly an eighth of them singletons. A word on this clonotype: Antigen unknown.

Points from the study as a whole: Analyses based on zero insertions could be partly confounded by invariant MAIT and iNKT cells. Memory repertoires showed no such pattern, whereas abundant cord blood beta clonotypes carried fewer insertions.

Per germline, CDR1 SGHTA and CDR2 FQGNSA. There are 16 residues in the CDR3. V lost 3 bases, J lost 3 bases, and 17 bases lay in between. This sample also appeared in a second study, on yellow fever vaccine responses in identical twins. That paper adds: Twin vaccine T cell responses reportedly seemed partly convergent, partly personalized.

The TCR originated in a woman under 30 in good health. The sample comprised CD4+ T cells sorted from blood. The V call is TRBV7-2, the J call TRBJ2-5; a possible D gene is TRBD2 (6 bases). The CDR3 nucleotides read TGTGCCAGCAGCTTTCGACCCGGGAGCCGGGAAGAGACCCAGTACTTC. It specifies CASSFRPGSREETQYF. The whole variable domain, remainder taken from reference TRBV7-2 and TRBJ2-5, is GAGVSQSPSNKVTEKGKDVELRCDPISGHTALYWYRQSLGQGLEFLIYFQGNSAPDKSGLPSDRFSAERTGGSVSTLTIQRTQQEDSAVYLCASSFRPGSREETQYFGPGTRLLVL.